The next 29 T cell receptor beta chains were all read from a single sample in a study of blood T cell repertoires in COVID-19. This table comes from immunoSEQ multiplex PCR, and its TCRdb copy is limited to in-frame clones, with some not included. Of 95,000 to 110,000 clones listed, roughly 82% are singletons. Specimen: peripheral blood. The receptor source for this set is a human donor in a cohort sampled during active COVID-19.

The CDR3 coding sequence is TGTGCCAGCTCACCGGGACAGGATAATTCACCCCTCCACTTT. It codes for CASSPGQDNSPLHF. The V gene is TRBV18, the J gene TRBJ1-6; 8 bases map to TRBD1. The CDR3 contains 14 residues. Germline CDR1 and CDR2: KGHSH and LQKENI. With V trimmed by 3 bases and J by 5 bases, 0 bases remained unmatched.

This sequence joins TRBV11-3 and TRBJ2-3, with TRBD2 identical over 7 bases. The germline V gene encodes CDR1 SGHNT and CDR2 YENEEA. V was pared by 10 bases and J by 9 bases, with 7 bases of the junction left unmatched. CDR3 size: 11 residues. The DNA for the CDR3 is TGTGCCATCACCCAGGGAGGGACGCAGTATTTT. This codes for CAITQGGTQYF.

The genes are TRBV24-1 and TRBJ2-1, with D tentatively TRBD1 (5 bases). V lost 3 bases, J lost 2 bases, and 10 bases lay in between. This CDR3 has 15 residues. Germline CDR1 KGHDR, CDR2 SFDVKD. This chain's CDR3 is CATSDGQTTYNEQFF. The CDR3 region has the DNA TGTGCCACCAGTGATGGACAAACTACCTACAATGAGCAGTTCTTC.

The chain uses TRBV7-3 and TRBJ2-5; the D gene is possibly TRBD2 (6 bases). The CDR3 covers 14 residues. Germline CDR1 is SGHTA and CDR2 is FQGTGA. Trimming removed 0 bases at V and 5 bases at J, with 10 bases between. This chain's CDR3 is CASSLTTAGETQYF. In nucleotides, the CDR3 is TGTGCCAGCAGCTTAACAACCGCGGGGGAGACCCAGTACTTC.

The gene calls are TRBV6-1 and TRBJ2-2; TRBD2 is a possible D gene (6 bases). Germline V gene sequence: CDR1 MNHNS, CDR2 SASEGT. The CDR3 contains 15 residues. V was cut by 1 base and J by 5 bases, with 11 bases left in between. CDR3 DNA: TGTGCCAGCAGTGAAGGGGGGGTCCTGACCGGGGAGCTGTTTTTT. Its protein product is CASSEGGVLTGELFF.

V gene TRBV29-1 combines with J gene TRBJ2-5; 9 bases align to TRBD2. The V segment lost 2 bases and the J segment 1 base; nucleotides outside the gene matches: 8. This CDR3 has 16 residues. Germline V gene sequence: CDR1 SQVTM, CDR2 ANQGSEA. The CDR3 sequence: CSVEKSSGAIQETQYF. Here the CDR3 DNA reads TGCAGCGTTGAAAAATCTAGCGGGGCGATCCAAGAGACCCAGTACTTC.

In its sample, this clone was seen once. This chain links TRBV10-1 with TRBJ2-3; no firm D call. The germline CDR1 and CDR2 sequences are WNHNN and SYGVQD (reference sequence). This CDR3 has 15 residues. V was shortened by 2 bases and J by 2 bases, with 11 bases between the two germline ends. Here the CDR3 DNA reads TGCGCCAGCAGTGAGGGCAGGAAGACCACAGATACGCAGTATTTT. Amino acids: CASSEGRKTTDTQYF.

This rearrangement joins TRBV10-3 to TRBJ2-7, with D maybe TRBD2 (6 bases). The CDR3 consists of 13 residues. V dropped 10 bases and J dropped 3 bases, with 16 bases sitting between them. Germline V gene sequence: CDR1 ENHRY, CDR2 SYGVKD. Here the CDR3 DNA reads TGTGCCACCGCCCGGAGGGAAAACTACGAGCAGTACTTC. This translates into CATARRENYEQYF.

The gene calls are TRBV7-2 and TRBJ1-6; 7 bases are shared with TRBD1. Germline CDR1 and CDR2: SGHTA and FQGNSA. The CDR3 runs to 15 residues. With 2 bases clipped from V and 13 bases from J, the junction kept 11 bases outside the gene matches. CDR3 residues: CASSLSAGGRLPLHF. The CDR3 DNA follows: TGTGCCAGCAGCTTAAGTGCAGGGGGAAGATTGCCCCTCCACTTT.

The rearrangement joins TRBV30 to TRBJ2-5, with a tentative D call TRBD2 (6 bases). This CDR3 has 13 amino acids. From germline, CDR1 is GTSNPN and CDR2 SVGIG (reference sequence). V lost 7 bases and J 1 base, leaving 13 bases between the germline ends. The CDR3 is CASRISGQETQYF. DNA for the CDR3: TGTGCCTCCCGTATTAGCGGCCAAGAGACCCAGTACTTC.

This chain uses TRBV19 with TRBJ1-6; 8 positions agree with TRBD1. CDR1 is LNHDA, CDR2 SQIVND, per germline (reference sequence). Trimming took 7 bases from V and 5 from J; bases not matched to a gene: 4. The CDR3 extends over 14 amino acids. The DNA for the CDR3 is TGTGCCAGTAACTCGGACAGGGATAATTCACCCCTCCACTTT. This gives the protein CASNSDRDNSPLHF.

This chain links TRBV2 with TRBJ1-4, with a weak D call TRBD1 (6 bases). With 1 base removed from V and 7 bases from J, the gap between germline ends came to 13 bases. Looked up from germline, CDR1 is SNHLY and CDR2 is FYNNEI. This CDR3 comprises 15 residues. CDR3 nucleotide sequence: TGTGCCAGCAGTGAAGTGGGGGCGGTAGGTGAAAAACTGTTTTTT. Its protein is CASSEVGAVGEKLFF.

This chain connects TRBV24-1 to TRBJ2-1; 10 nucleotides match TRBD2. The V gene's germline CDR1 is KGHDR and CDR2 SFDVKD. CDR3 length: 15 residues. V lost 3 bases, J lost 6 bases, and 4 bases stayed unmatched. This CDR3 reads CATSDPGLASNEQFF. DNA of the CDR3: TGTGCCACCAGTGATCCGGGACTAGCGTCCAATGAGCAGTTCTTC.

The V gene is TRBV7-2, the J gene TRBJ2-7, with D possibly being TRBD1 (5 bases). The CDR3 consists of 15 residues. Trimming pared 0 bases from V and 3 bases from J, leaving 12 bases between. The germline V gene has CDR1 SGHTA and CDR2 FQGNSA. The chain's CDR3 is CASSLAGQGIYEQYF. The CDR3 coding sequence is TGTGCCAGCAGCTTAGCGGGCCAGGGAATCTACGAGCAGTACTTC.

The V and J genes are TRBV9 and TRBJ1-3, with 7 nucleotides matching TRBD1. The CDR3 covers 17 residues. V shed 0 bases, J shed 1 base, and the junction held 7 bases outside the gene matches. Looked up from germline, CDR1 is SGDLS and CDR2 is YYNGEE. The CDR3 nucleotides read TGTGCCAGCAGCGTAGTAGGGGGCGAAACGTCTGGAAACACCATATATTTT. Translated: CASSVVGGETSGNTIYF. The full variable domain, completed using reference TRBV9 and TRBJ1-3, is DSGVTQTPKHLITATGQRVTLRCSPRSGDLSVYWYQQSLDQGLQFLIQYYNGEERAKGNILERFSAQQFPDLHSELNLSSLELGDSALYFCASSVVGGETSGNTIYFGEGSWLTVV.

The chain combines TRBV6-5 with TRBJ2-1, with TRBD2 matching 8 bases. With 0 bases clipped from V and 8 bases from J, the junction kept 6 bases outside the gene matches. The CDR3 consists of 15 residues. From germline, CDR1 is MNHEY and CDR2 SVGAGI. The CDR3 DNA reads as TGTGCCAGCAGTTACTCGGGGACTAGAGCTTATGAGCAGTTCTTC. The encoded protein is CASSYSGTRAYEQFF.

The table lists this clone with a count of one. The J gene is TRBJ2-2, the V gene TRBV5-1, with TRBD1 as a possible D gene (6 bases). This CDR3 is 14 amino acids long. The germline V and J ends were trimmed by 1 base and 8 bases, with 12 bases remaining between them. The germline V gene has CDR1 SGHRS and CDR2 YFSETQ. DNA for the CDR3: TGCGCCAGCAGCTTGCAGGGGCCCAGGGGGGAGCTGTTTTTT. Residues: CASSLQGPRGELFF.

This clone has more than one count but fewer than ten. J is TRBJ2-3 and V is TRBV6-5; D gene ambiguous. The CDR3 totals 11 residues. Germline V lookup: CDR1 MNHEY, CDR2 SVGAGI. The V gene lost 5 bases and the J gene lost 4 bases, with 4 bases spanning the gap. The CDR3 DNA is TGTGCCAGCAGTACATCAGATACGCAGTATTTT. Its protein is CASSTSDTQYF.

This chain uses TRBV6-6 with TRBJ1-5; 7 bases agree with TRBD1. This CDR3 contains 16 residues. Germline V lookup: CDR1 MNHNY, CDR2 SVGAGI (reference sequence). Trimming at V came to 5 bases and at J to 2 bases, leaving 9 bases not matched to a gene. The DNA of the CDR3 is TGTGCCAGCAGTACCCAGACAGGGTTCGGCAATCAGCCCCAGCATTTT. Translating gives CASSTQTGFGNQPQHF.

The rearrangement links TRBV9 to TRBJ1-2; the D gene is possibly TRBD1 (5 bases). The CDR3 contains 14 residues. V was cut by 0 bases and J by 0 bases, with 6 bases left in between. The germline V gene encodes CDR1 SGDLS and CDR2 YYNGEE. CDR3 amino acids: CASSVGQTNYGYTF. The CDR3 DNA sequence: TGTGCCAGCAGCGTAGGACAGACTAACTATGGCTACACCTTC.

This chain's CDR3 is CAISWGLQETQYF. CDR3 sequence (DNA): TGTGCCATCAGTTGGGGACTACAGGAGACCCAGTACTTC. The chain couples TRBV10-3 to TRBJ2-5; the match to TRBD2 covers 7 bases. Germline CDR1 and CDR2: ENHRY and SYGVKD. The CDR3 covers 13 residues. J lost 5 bases, V lost 5 bases, and 5 bases had no gene match.

The chain couples TRBV19 to TRBJ1-3; weak D call: TRBD1 (6 bases). The V end lost 4 bases, the J end lost 1 base, and 14 bases lay between the germline ends. The CDR3 runs 16 residues. In germline, CDR1 is LNHDA, CDR2 SQIVND (reference sequence). DNA of the CDR3: TGTGCCAGTAGTACACGACAGGCCAATTCTGGAAACACCATATATTTT. This gives the protein CASSTRQANSGNTIYF.

V and J are TRBV4-2 and TRBJ1-4, with D uncertain. This CDR3 is built from 17 residues. CDR1 and CDR2 from the germline V gene are LGHNA and YNFKEQ. V dropped 0 bases and J dropped 3 bases, with 14 bases sitting between them. Written as DNA, the CDR3 is TGTGCCAGCAGCCAAGATAGGATAGAGGATCCTAATGAAAAACTGTTTTTT. The encoded protein is CASSQDRIEDPNEKLFF.

This clone was recorded only once. The gene calls are TRBV10-3 and TRBJ1-5; TRBD1 matches at 7 bases. V shed 5 bases and J 0 bases; nucleotides not matched to a gene: 1. This CDR3 is 14 amino acids long. The germline gives CDR1 ENHRY, CDR2 SYGVKD. CDR3 nucleotides: TGTGCCATCAGTCGACAGGGTAGCAATCAGCCCCAGCATTTT. Protein: CAISRQGSNQPQHF.

In its sample, this clone was seen once. CDR3 DNA sequence: TGCGCCAGCAGCCGTCAAACCTCGGAACCAGGCCGAGTTGGGGGAAACACCATATATTTT. Translation: CASSRQTSEPGRVGGNTIYF. The V call is TRBV4-1, the J call TRBJ1-3; D call uncertain. The germline V gene has CDR1 MGHRA and CDR2 YSYEKL. The CDR3 is 20 residues long. V was cut by 4 bases and J by 4 bases, with 29 bases left in between.

The rearrangement joins TRBV18 to TRBJ1-4; possibly TRBD1 for D (5 bases). This CDR3 contains 15 residues. Germline V CDR1 and CDR2: KGHSH, LQKENI. Trimming removed 0 bases from V and 8 bases from J, with 13 bases in between. Here the CDR3 reads CASSPPWGEDEKLFF. CDR3 nucleotides: TGTGCCAGCTCACCACCTTGGGGGGAGGACGAAAAACTGTTTTTT.

The rearrangement uses TRBV7-9 and TRBJ2-7, with 10 nucleotides matching TRBD1. J gave up 2 bases and V 5 bases, and 3 bases lay outside the gene matches. From germline, CDR1 is SEHNR and CDR2 FQNEAQ (reference sequence). The CDR3 runs 14 residues. The CDR3 spells CASSPGTGAYEQYF. DNA for the CDR3: TGTGCCAGCAGCCCCGGGACAGGGGCCTACGAGCAGTACTTC.

The J gene is TRBJ1-2, the V gene TRBV7-6; the D gene is possibly TRBD1 (6 bases). Germline V gene data show CDR1 as SGHVS and CDR2 as FNYEAQ. CDR3 size: 17 residues. Trimming left V 4 bases short and J 2 bases short, with 20 bases between. CDR3 in DNA: TGTGCCAGCAGCTCAAGGCGCGGCAGGGGATTCAACTATGGCTACACCTTC. Translation gives CASSSRRGRGFNYGYTF.

V and J are TRBV19 and TRBJ1-5, with unresolved D. CDR1 LNHDA and CDR2 SQIVND come from the germline V gene (reference sequence). V was pared by 6 bases and J by 1 base, with 16 bases between. The CDR3 is made up of 16 amino acids. The CDR3 DNA follows: TGTGCCAGTAGCAAAACGGGGATGGGGAGCAATCAGCCCCAGCATTTT. It translates to CASSKTGMGSNQPQHF.